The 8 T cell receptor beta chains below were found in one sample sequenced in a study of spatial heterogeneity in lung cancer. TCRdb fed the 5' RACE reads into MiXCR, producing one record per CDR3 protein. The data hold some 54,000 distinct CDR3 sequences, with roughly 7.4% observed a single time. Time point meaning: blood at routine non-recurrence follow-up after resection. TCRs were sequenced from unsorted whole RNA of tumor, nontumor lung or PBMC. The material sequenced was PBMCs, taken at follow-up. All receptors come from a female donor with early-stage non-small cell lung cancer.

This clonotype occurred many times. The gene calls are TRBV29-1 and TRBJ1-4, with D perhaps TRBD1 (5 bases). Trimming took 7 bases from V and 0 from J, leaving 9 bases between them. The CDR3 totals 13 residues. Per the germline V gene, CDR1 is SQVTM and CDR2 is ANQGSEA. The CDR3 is CSAQQATNEKLFF. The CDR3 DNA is TGCAGCGCCCAACAGGCAACTAATGAAAAACTGTTTTTT.

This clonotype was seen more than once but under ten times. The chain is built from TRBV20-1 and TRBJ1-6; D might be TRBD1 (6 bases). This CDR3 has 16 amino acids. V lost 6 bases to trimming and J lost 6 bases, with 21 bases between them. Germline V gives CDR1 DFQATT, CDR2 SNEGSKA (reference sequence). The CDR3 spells CSAPPGVGRGNSPLHF. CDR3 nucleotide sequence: TGCAGTGCCCCCCCGGGCGTCGGCAGGGGTAATTCACCCCTCCACTTT.

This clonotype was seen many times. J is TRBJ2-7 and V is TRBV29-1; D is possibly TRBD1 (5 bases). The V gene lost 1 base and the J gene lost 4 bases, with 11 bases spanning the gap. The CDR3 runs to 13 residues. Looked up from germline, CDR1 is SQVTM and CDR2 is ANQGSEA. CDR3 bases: TGCAGCGTTGAAGGACAGAAACAATACGAGCAGTACTTC. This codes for CSVEGQKQYEQYF.

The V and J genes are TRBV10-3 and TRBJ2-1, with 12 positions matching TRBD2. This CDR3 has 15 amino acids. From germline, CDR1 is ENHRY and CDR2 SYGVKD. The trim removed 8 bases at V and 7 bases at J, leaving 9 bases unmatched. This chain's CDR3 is CAIADLAGGRNEQFF. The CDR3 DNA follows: TGTGCCATCGCAGACCTAGCGGGGGGGAGGAATGAGCAGTTCTTC.

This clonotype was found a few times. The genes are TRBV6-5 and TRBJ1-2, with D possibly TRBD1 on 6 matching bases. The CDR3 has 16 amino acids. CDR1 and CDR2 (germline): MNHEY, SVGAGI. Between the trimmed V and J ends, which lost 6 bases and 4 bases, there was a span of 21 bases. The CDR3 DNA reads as TGTGCCAGCAGCCGAACTCACAGGGACTCCATCTATGGCTACACCTTC. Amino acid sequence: CASSRTHRDSIYGYTF.

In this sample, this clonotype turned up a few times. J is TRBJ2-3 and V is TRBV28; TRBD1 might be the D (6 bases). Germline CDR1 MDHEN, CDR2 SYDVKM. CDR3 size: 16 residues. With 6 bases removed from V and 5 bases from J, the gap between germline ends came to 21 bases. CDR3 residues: CASSYGWGQDVDTQYF. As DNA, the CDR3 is TGTGCCAGCAGCTACGGATGGGGGCAGGATGTAGATACGCAGTATTTT.

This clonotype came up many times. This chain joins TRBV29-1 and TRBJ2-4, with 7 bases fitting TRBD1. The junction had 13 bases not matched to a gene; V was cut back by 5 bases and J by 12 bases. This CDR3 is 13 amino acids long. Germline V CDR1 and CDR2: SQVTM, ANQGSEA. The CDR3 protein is CSVTDRVMANQYF. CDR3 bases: TGCAGCGTTACCGACAGGGTCATGGCCAATCAGTACTTC.

The CDR3 loop reads CASSQVLQTFGNTIYF. The DNA of the CDR3 is TGTGCCAGCAGCCAAGTATTACAGACTTTCGGAAACACCATATATTTT. The chain uses TRBV14 and TRBJ1-3; no firm D call. Germline lookup yields CDR1 SGHDN and CDR2 FVKESK. Trimming pared 1 base from V and 4 bases from J, leaving 14 bases between. CDR3 length equals 16 residues.